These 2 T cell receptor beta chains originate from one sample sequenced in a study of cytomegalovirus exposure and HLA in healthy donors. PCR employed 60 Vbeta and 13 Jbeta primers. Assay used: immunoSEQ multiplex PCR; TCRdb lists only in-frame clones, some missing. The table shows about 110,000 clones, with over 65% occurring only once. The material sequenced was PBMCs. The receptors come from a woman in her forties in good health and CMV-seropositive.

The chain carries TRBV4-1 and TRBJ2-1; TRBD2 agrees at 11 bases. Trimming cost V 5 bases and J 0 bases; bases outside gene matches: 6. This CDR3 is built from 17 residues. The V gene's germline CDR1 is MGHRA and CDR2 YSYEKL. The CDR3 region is CASSERLAGSSYNEQFF. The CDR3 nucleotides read TGCGCCAGCAGCGAGCGACTAGCGGGGAGCTCCTACAATGAGCAGTTCTTC.

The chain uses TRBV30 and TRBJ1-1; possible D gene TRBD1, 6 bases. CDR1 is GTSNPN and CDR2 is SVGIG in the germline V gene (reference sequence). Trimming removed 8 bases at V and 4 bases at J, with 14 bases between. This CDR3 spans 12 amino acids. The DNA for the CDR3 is TGTGCCCGTTTAGCACAGGGCACTGAAGCTTTCTTT. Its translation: CARLAQGTEAFF.